What follows are 7 T cell receptor beta chains derived from one specimen sequenced in a study of vaccination and CD4 T cells after COVID-19. TCRdb reprocessed the PCR reads via MiXCR and lists one record per CDR3 protein. The sample consists of about 19,000 distinct CDR3 sequences, about 60% of them appearing once. Sample: CD4+ T cells from blood, taken after SARS-CoV-2 vaccination. The receptors were gathered from a human donor who had recovered from COVID-19.

This chain connects TRBV6-1 to TRBJ2-1; D is unresolved. The CDR3 sequence is 15 residues long. CDR1 MNHNS and CDR2 SASEGT come from the germline V gene. The V end was cut by 3 bases, the J end by 0 bases, with 9 bases between. The DNA of the CDR3 is TGTGCCAGCAGTGAGTCAGGACGCTCCTACAATGAGCAGTTCTTC. This codes for CASSESGRSYNEQFF.

CDR3 bases: TGTGCCAGCAGTAGACAGGGGAACACTGAAGCTTTCTTT. Translating gives CASSRQGNTEAFF. This chain links TRBV2 with TRBJ1-1; 7 bases fit TRBD1. Germline V gene data show CDR1 as SNHLY and CDR2 as FYNNEI. The CDR3 totals 13 residues. V dropped 5 bases and J dropped 1; count of bases not matched to a gene: 1.

This clonotype turned up a few times. The chain employs TRBV24-1 and TRBJ2-5, with 8 bases matching TRBD2. This CDR3 comprises 14 residues. V lost 8 bases and J lost 5; bases outside the gene matches: 9. CDR1 is KGHDR, CDR2 SFDVKD, per germline. CDR3 nucleotide sequence: TGTGCCACCACATCGGGGGGGGGCAGGGAGACCCAGTACTTC. Amino acid sequence: CATTSGGGRETQYF.

The chain joins TRBV6-5 to TRBJ2-6, with D unclear. Germline-derived CDR1 and CDR2 are MNHEY and SVGAGI. Trimming took 0 bases from V and 1 from J, leaving 7 bases between them. The CDR3 has 16 residues. This chain's CDR3 is CASSYSHFSGANVLTF. CDR3 sequence (DNA): TGTGCCAGCAGTTACTCGCACTTTTCTGGGGCCAACGTCCTGACTTTC.

The table lists this clonotype with a few counts. This rearrangement joins TRBV6-1 to TRBJ2-3; 7 nucleotides line up with TRBD1. With 8 bases clipped from V and 0 bases from J, the junction kept 5 bases outside the gene matches. The CDR3 length is 14 residues. CDR1 is MNHNS, CDR2 SASEGT, per germline. CDR3 DNA sequence: TGTGCCAGCGGGGACAGAGGGAGCACAGATACGCAGTATTTT. Translating it yields CASGDRGSTDTQYF.

The gene calls are TRBV2 and TRBJ2-3; either TRBD1 or TRBD2 may supply D (5 bases each). The germline V gene has CDR1 SNHLY and CDR2 FYNNEI. This CDR3 is 13 amino acids long. Trimming took 11 bases from V and 8 from J, leaving 20 bases between them. The CDR3 DNA sequence: TGTGCCTCTGCTAGGGACCCCGTGGGTACGCAGTATTTT. Translated: CASARDPVGTQYF.

The chain couples TRBV15 to TRBJ2-1, with D possibly TRBD1 on 5 matching bases. This CDR3 contains 14 residues. In germline, CDR1 is LNHNV, CDR2 YYDKDF (reference sequence). Trimming took off 1 base at V and 6 bases at J, with 10 bases between the two ends. CDR3 nucleotides: TGTGCCACCAGCAGAGTGGGGCTGTTCAATGAGCAGTTCTTC. The encoded protein is CATSRVGLFNEQFF.